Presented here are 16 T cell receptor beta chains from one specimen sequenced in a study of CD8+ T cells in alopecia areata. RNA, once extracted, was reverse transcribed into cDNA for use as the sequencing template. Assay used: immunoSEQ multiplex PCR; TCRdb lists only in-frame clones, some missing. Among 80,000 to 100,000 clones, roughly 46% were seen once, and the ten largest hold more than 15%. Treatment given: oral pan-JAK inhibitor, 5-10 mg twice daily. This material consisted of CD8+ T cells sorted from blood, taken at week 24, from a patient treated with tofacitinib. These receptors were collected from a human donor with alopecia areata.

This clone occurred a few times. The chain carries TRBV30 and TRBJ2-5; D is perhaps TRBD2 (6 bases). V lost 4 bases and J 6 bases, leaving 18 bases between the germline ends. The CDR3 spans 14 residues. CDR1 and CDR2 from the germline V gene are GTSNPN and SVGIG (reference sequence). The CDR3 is CAWTLTPGGQTQYF. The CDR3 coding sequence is TGTGCCTGGACCCTCACCCCCGGAGGGCAGACCCAGTACTTC.

In nucleotides, the CDR3 is TGTGCCAGCAGCTCCCGCCAGGGGACTAGCGGAATCACAGATACGCAGTATTTT. Protein product: CASSSRQGTSGITDTQYF. The genes are TRBV7-9 and TRBJ2-3; 11 nucleotides line up with TRBD2. The CDR3 is 18 residues long. CDR1 SEHNR and CDR2 FQNEAQ come from the germline V gene (reference sequence). Unmatched junction bases numbered 11, after V lost 4 bases and J lost 2 bases. Using reference TRBV7-9 and TRBJ2-3 for the parts outside the CDR3, the full variable domain is DTGVSQNPRHKITKRGQNVTFRCDPISEHNRLYWYRQTLGQGPEFLTYFQNEAQLEKSRLLSDRFSAERPKGSFSTLEIQRTEQGDSAMYLCASSSRQGTSGITDTQYFGPGTRLTVL.

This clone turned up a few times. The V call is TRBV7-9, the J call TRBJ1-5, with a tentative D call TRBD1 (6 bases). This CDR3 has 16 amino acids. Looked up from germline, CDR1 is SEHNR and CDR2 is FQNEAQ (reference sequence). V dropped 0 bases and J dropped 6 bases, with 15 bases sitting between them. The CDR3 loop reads CASSLAGRGSIQPQHF. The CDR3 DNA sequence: TGTGCCAGCAGCTTAGCGGGCAGGGGATCGATTCAGCCCCAGCATTTT.

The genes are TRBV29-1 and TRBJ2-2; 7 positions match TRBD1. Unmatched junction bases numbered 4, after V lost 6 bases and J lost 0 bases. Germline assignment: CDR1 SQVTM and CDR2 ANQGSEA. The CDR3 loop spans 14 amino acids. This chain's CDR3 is CSVPGTANTGELFF. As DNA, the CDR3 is TGCAGCGTCCCCGGGACAGCGAACACCGGGGAGCTGTTTTTT.

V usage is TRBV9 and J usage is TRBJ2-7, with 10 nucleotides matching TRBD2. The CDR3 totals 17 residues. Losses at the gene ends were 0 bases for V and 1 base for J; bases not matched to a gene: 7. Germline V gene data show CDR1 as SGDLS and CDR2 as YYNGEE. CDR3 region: CASSVEGTSESSYEQYF. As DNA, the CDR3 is TGTGCCAGCAGCGTAGAAGGGACTAGCGAATCTTCCTACGAGCAGTACTTC.

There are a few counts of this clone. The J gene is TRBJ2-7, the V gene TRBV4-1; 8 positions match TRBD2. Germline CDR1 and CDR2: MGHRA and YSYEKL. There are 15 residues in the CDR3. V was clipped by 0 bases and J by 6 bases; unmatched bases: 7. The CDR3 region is CASSQDRGLGGEQYF. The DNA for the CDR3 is TGCGCCAGCAGCCAAGATCGGGGACTAGGGGGCGAGCAGTACTTC.

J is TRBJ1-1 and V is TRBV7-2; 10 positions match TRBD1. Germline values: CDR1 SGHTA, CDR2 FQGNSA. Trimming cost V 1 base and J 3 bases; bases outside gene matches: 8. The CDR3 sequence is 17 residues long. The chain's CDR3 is CASSLGTGGFLYTEAFF. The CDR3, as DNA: TGTGCCAGCAGCTTAGGGACAGGGGGTTTCTTATACACTGAAGCTTTCTTT.

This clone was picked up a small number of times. The CDR3 loop is CASSLRTGNTYEQYF. The CDR3 nucleotides are TGTGCCAGCAGCCTGAGGACAGGGAATACCTACGAGCAGTACTTC. The chain is built from TRBV27 and TRBJ2-7; 8 bases match TRBD1. Germline V gene sequence: CDR1 MNHEY, CDR2 SMNVEV (reference sequence). V lost 6 bases and J lost 2; bases outside the gene matches: 9. The CDR3 is made up of 15 amino acids.

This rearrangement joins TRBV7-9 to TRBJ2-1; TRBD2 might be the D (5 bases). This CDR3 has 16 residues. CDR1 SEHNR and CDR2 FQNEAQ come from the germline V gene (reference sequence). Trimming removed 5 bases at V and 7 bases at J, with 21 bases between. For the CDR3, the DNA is TGTGCCAGCAGCCCACCCGAGGGCCTTGATTTTAATGAGCAGTTCTTC. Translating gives CASSPPEGLDFNEQFF.

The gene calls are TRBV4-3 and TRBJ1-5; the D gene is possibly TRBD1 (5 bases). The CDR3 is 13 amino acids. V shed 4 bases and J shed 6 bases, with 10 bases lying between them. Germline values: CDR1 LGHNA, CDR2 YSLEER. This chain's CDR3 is CASSLGPGQPQHF. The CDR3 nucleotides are TGCGCCAGCAGCCTGGGACCCGGTCAGCCCCAGCATTTT.

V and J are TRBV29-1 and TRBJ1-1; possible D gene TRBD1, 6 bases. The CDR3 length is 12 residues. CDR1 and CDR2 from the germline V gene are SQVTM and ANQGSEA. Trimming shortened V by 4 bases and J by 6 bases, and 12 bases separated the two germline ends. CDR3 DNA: TGCAGCGTTGTCTATAAGGGGGCTGAAGCTTTCTTT. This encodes CSVVYKGAEAFF.

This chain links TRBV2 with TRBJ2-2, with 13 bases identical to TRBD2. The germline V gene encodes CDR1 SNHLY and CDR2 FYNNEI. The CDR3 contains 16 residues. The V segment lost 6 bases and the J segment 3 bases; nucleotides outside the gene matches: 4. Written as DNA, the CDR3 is TGTGCCAGCAGCTCGACTAGCGGGAGGTACACCGGGGAGCTGTTTTTT. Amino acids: CASSSTSGRYTGELFF.

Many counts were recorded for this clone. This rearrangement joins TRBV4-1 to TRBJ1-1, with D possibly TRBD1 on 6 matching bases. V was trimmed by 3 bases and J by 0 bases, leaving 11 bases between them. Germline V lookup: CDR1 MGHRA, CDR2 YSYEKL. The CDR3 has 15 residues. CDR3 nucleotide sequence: TGCGCCAGCAGCCAGCAACAGGGCGTGAACACTGAAGCTTTCTTT. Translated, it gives CASSQQQGVNTEAFF.

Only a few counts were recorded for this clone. Here the CDR3 DNA reads TGTGCCAGTAGTATTCTGGCGCTAACTTACAATGAGCAGTTCTTC. As protein: CASSILALTYNEQFF. The chain carries TRBV19 and TRBJ2-1; D gene ambiguous. V was cut by 3 bases and J by 4 bases, with 13 bases left in between. This CDR3 region has 15 residues. Germline-derived CDR1 and CDR2 are LNHDA and SQIVND (reference sequence). Full variable domain (remainder filled in from reference TRBV19 and TRBJ2-1): DGGITQSPKYLFRKEGQNVTLSCEQNLNHDAMYWYRQDPGQGLRLIYYSQIVNDFQKGDIAEGYSVSREKKESFPLTVTSAQKNPTAFYLCASSILALTYNEQFFGPGTRLTVL.

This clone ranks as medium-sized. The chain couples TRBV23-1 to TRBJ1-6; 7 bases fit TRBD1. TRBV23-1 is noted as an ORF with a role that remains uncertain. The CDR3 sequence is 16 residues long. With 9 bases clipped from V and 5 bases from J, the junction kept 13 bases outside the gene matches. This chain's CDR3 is CARRRKQGRDNSPLHF. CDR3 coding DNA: TGCGCCAGAAGGAGAAAACAGGGGCGAGATAATTCACCCCTCCACTTT.

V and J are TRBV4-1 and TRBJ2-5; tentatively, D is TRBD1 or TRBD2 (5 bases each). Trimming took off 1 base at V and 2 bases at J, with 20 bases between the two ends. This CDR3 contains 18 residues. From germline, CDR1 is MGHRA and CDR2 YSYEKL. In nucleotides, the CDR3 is TGCGCCAGCAGCCAAGGATATGGGTTCGGCAGGGAGCAAGAGACCCAGTACTTC. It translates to CASSQGYGFGREQETQYF.